This T cell receptor beta chain is from a study of blood T cells in healthy people across ages (dated by TCRdb to 2013 to 2016). Regarding the study in general: Template switching captured roughly one uniquely barcoded TCR beta cDNA molecule per two T cells in model experiments. Using deep sequencing normalized with unique cDNA molecular identifiers, the study measured how TCR beta repertoire diversity changes with age. The donors were split into four age groups: young (average around 17 years), middle-aged (roughly 39), aged (approximately 59) and long-lived (roughly 88). To avoid experimental bias, donors of different ages were distributed randomly across sequencing lanes. For two donors (one aged 18 to 30 and one aged 80 or older), the study analyzed two additional independent replicas of 1 million unique cDNA reads from the same blood draw. Results and caveats for the whole study, not just this receptor: Estimates of total diversity from one million sequenced T cells were regarded as lower bounds and underestimates. The long-lived group showed more naive CD4+ T cells, fewer expanded clones and increased TCR diversity than the aged group, suggesting age selection. There was a strong correlation between observed TCR beta diversity and the percentage of naive T cells measured by flow cytometry. As age increased, observed TCR beta diversity per million T cells dropped in a roughly linear way, and a significant reduction was already evident by age 40. Because profiling used bulk unsorted PBMCs, naive and antigen-experienced compartments could not be compared conclusively. Because donor CMV infection status was unknown, age-related changes in expanded clonotypes were potentially confounded.

With respect to this clonotype: Its specific antigen is unknown. No base qualities exist here, and no much larger clone lies one base off it.

Receptors were amplified or captured by 5' RACE. TCRdb names Illumina HiSeq 2500 as the instrument used. A second PCR of about 7 to 12 cycles was run with a J-beta primer mix and a sample-barcoded 5' primer. A template-switch 5' adaptor carrying 12 random nucleotides introduced a unique molecular identifier onto each TCR beta cDNA molecule. Each sample yielded at least 3 million CDR3-containing paired-end reads. The Mint cDNA synthesis kit, primed by a TRBC-specific oligonucleotide, was used to synthesize first-strand cDNA from all RNA. After uracil-DNA glycosylase treatment, a first 18-cycle PCR used universal primers M1SS and BC2_uni_R on all cDNA. On the study's bioinformatics: For normalization, 1 million high-quality reads, each with a distinct molecular identifier, were randomly selected from each sample. Reads sharing molecular identifiers were discarded rather than binned into consensus sequences. CDR3 identification, clonotype clustering and error correction used MiTCR with a Q25 quality threshold and the strictest error-elimination algorithm. Lower-bound total TCR beta diversity was estimated with a nonparametric unseen species model using Euler transformation. TCRdb reworked the public reads: Q25 trimming with fastp, MiXCR clone assembly, productive beta chains retained. Rows merge per CDR3 protein into single entries with the most common DNA and genes. These V and J calls derive from TCRdb rather than the authors' analysis. A total of about 830,000 distinct CDR3 sequences appear in this sample, approximately 65% of them only once. The ten largest clones add up to 25% to 35% of the sample.

V ends up 7 bases short and J 6 bases short, with an unmatched junction base count of 7. There are 15 amino acids in the CDR3, from cysteine to phenylalanine inclusive. The kept DNA is CDR3 alone, 45 bases in frame from the first base. CDR1 SGHRS and CDR2 YFSETQ were looked up in the germline V gene. The donors were around 39 Caucasian individuals from Russia, aged about 6 to 95 years, who were systemically healthy. Each donor gave roughly 11 milliliters of peripheral blood, drawn into EDTA-treated Vacutainer tubes. PBMCs were isolated by Ficoll-Paque density-gradient centrifugation, with at least 6.5 million obtained per sample. Total RNA was extracted from PBMCs with Trizol reagent, with at least 6 micrograms obtained per sample. For every donor, flow cytometry on a PBMC aliquot measured the percentage of naive CD45RAhigh/CD27high T cells.

This clonotype originated in a man younger than 40 in good health. The rearrangement joined TRBV5-1 to TRBJ2-2, and 12 junctional nucleotides match TRBD1. Source material: blood. The base sequence is TGCGCCAGCGGATCGGGACAGGGGGCGCCCGGGGAGCTGTTTTTT. It specifies CASGSGQGAPGELFF.